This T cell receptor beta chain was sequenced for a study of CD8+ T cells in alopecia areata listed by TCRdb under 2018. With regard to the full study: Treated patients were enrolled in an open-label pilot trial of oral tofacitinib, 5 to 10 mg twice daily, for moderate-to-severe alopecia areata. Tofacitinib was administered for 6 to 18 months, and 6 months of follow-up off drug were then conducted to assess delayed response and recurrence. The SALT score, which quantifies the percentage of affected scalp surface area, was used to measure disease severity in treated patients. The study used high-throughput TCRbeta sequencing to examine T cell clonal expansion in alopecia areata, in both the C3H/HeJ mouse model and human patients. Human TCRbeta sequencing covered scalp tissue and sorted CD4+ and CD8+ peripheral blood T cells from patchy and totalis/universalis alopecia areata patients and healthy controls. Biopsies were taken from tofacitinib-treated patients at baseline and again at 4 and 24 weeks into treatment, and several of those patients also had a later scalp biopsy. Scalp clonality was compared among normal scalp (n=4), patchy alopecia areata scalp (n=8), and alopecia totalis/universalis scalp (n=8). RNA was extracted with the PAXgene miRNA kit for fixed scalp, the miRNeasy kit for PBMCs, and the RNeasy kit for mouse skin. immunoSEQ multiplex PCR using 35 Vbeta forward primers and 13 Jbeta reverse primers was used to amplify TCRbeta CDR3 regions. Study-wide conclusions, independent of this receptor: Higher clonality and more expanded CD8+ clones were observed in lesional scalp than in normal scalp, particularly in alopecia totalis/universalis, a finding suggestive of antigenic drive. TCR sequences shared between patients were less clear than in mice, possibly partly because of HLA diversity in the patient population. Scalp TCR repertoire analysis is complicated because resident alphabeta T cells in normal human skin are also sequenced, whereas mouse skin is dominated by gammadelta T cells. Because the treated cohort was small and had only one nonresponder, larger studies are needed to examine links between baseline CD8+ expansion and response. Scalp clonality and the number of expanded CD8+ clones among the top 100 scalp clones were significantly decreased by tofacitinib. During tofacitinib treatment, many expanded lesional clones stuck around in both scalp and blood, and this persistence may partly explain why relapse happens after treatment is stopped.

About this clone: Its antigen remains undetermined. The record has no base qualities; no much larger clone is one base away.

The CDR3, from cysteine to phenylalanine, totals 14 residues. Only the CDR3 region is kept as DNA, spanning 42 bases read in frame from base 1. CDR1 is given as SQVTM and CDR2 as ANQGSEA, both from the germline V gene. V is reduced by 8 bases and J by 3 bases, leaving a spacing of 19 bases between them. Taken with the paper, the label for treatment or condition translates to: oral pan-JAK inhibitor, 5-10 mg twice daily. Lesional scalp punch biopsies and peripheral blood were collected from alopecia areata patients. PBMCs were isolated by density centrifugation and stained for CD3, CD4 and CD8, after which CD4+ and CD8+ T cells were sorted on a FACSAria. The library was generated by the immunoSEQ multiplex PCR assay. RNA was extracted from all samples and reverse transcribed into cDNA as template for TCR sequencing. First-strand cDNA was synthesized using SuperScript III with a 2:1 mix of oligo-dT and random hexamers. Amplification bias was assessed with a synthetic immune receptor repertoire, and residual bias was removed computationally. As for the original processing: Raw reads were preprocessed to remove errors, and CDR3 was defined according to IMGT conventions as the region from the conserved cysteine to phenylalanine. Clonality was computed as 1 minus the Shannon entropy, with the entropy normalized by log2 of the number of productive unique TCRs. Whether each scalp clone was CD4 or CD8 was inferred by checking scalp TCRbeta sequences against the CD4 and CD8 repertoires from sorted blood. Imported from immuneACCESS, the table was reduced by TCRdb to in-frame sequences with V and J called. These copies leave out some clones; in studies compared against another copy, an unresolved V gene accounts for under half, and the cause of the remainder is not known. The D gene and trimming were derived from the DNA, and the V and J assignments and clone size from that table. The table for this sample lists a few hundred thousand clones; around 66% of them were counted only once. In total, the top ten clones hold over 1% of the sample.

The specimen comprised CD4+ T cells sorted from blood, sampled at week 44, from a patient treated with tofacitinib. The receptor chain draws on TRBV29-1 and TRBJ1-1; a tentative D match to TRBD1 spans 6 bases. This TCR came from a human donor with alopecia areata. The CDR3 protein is CSPRKQGGDTEAFF. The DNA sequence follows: TGCAGCCCCAGAAAACAGGGCGGCGACACTGAAGCTTTCTTT.